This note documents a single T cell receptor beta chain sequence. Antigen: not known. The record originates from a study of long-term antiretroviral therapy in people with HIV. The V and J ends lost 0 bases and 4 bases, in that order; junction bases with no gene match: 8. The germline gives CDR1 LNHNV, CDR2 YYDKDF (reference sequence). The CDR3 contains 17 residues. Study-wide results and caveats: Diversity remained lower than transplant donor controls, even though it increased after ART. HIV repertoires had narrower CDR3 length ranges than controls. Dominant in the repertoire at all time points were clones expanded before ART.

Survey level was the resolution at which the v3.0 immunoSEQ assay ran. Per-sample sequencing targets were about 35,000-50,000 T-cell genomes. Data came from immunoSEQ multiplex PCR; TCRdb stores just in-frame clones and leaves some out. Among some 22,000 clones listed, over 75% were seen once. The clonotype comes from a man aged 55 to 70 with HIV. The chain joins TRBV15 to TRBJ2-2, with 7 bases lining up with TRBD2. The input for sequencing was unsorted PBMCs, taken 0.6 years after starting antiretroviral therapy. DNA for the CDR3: TGTGCCACCAGCAGAGATGAGGCGGGAGTTGTCACCGGGGAGCTGTTTTTT. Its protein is CATSRDEAGVVTGELFF. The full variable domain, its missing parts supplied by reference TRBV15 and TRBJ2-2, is DAMVIQNPRYQVTQFGKPVTLSCSQTLNHNVMYWYQQKSSQAPKLLFHYYDKDFNNEADTPDNFQSRRPNTSFCFLDIRSPGLGDTAMYLCATSRDEAGVVTGELFFGEGSRLTVL.